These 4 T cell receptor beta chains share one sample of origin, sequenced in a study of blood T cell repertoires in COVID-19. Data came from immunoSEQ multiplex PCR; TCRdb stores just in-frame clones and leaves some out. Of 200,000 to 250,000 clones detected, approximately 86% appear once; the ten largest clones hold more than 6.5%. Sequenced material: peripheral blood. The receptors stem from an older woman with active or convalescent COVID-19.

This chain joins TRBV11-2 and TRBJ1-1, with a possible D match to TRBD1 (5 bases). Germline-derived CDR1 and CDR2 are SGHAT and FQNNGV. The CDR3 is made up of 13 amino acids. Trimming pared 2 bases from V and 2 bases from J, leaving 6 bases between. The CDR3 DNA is TGTGCCAGCAGCTTACAGGGAAACACTGAAGCTTTCTTT. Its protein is CASSLQGNTEAFF.

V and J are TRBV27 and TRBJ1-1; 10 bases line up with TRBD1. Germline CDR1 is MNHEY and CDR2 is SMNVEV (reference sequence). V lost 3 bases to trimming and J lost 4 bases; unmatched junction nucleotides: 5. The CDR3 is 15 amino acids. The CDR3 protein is CASSLGDRGITEAFF. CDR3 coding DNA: TGTGCCAGCAGTTTGGGGGACAGGGGAATCACTGAAGCTTTCTTT.

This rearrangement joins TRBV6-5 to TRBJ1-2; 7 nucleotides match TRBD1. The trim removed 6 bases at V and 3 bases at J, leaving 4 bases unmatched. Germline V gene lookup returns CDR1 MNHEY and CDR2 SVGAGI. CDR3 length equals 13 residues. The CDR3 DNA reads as TGTGCCAGCAGGAGACAGGGCTACTATGGCTACACCTTC. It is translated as CASRRQGYYGYTF.

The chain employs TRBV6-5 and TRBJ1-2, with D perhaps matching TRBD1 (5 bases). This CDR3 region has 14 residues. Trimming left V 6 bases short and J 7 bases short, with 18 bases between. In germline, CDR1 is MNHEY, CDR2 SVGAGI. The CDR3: CASRNLGREGGYTF. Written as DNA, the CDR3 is TGTGCCAGCAGAAACCTAGGCAGGGAAGGTGGCTACACCTTC.